Listed here are 21 T cell receptor beta chains from one sample, sequenced in a study of cytomegalovirus exposure and HLA in healthy donors. The PCR ran on 60 Vbeta and 13 Jbeta primers. Produced via immunoSEQ multiplex PCR; TCRdb's table is partial and in-frame only. The profile shows 200,000 to 250,000 clones, around four fifths of them singletons. Material for sequencing was PBMCs. The receptors here all came from a man aged 45-65 years in good health and CMV-seronegative.

The V gene is TRBV27, the J gene TRBJ2-7, with D maybe TRBD2 (6 bases). Trimming pared 5 bases from V and 3 bases from J, leaving 14 bases between. Per the germline V gene, CDR1 is MNHEY and CDR2 is SMNVEV (reference sequence). The CDR3 consists of 14 residues. CDR3 DNA sequence: TGTGCCAGCAGTCCGGGGACGGGACTCTACGAGCAGTACTTC. It encodes CASSPGTGLYEQYF.

V usage is TRBV5-1 and J usage is TRBJ1-5; the match to TRBD1 covers 7 bases. Trimming took 0 bases from V and 2 from J; bases not matched to a gene: 2. Per germline, CDR1 SGHRS and CDR2 YFSETQ. This CDR3 is 15 amino acids long. This CDR3 is CASSLAGGRNQPQHF. The CDR3 nucleotides are TGCGCCAGCAGCTTGGCAGGGGGGCGCAATCAGCCCCAGCATTTT.

V and J are TRBV7-3 and TRBJ2-1, with a tentative D call TRBD2 (6 bases). Germline assignment: CDR1 SGHTA and CDR2 FQGTGA. The CDR3 has 16 residues. Trimming left V 5 bases short and J 0 bases short, with 14 bases between. The CDR3 sequence: CASSAQGRSSYNEQFF. The CDR3 nucleotides are TGTGCCAGCAGCGCCCAAGGGAGGAGCTCCTACAATGAGCAGTTCTTC.

The chain employs TRBV29-1 and TRBJ2-5, with a possible D match to TRBD2 (5 bases). The tail of the sequence fits TRBJ2-7 better, so the J call may be wrong. The CDR3 consists of 12 residues. Germline V gives CDR1 SQVTM, CDR2 ANQGSEA. This chain's CDR3 is CSVRASTYEQYF. DNA for the CDR3: TGCAGCGTGCGGGCCAGTACCTACGAGCAGTACTTC.

This clone was found once. V and J are TRBV5-4 and TRBJ2-7; 11 bases map to TRBD2. Trimming cost V 2 bases and J 4 bases; bases outside gene matches: 5. The CDR3 totals 15 residues. The germline V gene encodes CDR1 SGHNT and CDR2 YYREEE (reference sequence). The CDR3 region has the DNA TGTGCCAGCAGCTTCAGACTAGCGGGAAAATACGAGCAGTACTTC. Protein: CASSFRLAGKYEQYF.

The rearrangement uses TRBV5-1 and TRBJ2-1, with D possibly TRBD1 on 7 matching bases. The CDR3 runs 16 residues. V lost 4 bases and J 14 bases, leaving 28 bases between the germline ends. The germline CDR1 and CDR2 sequences are SGHRS and YFSETQ. CDR3 loop: CASSPAVPDRGTEKFF. CDR3 sequence (DNA): TGCGCCAGCAGCCCGGCCGTCCCCGACCGGGGGACAGAAAAGTTCTTC.

The CDR3 loop is CATIKAGLTPGELFF. Written as DNA, the CDR3 is TGTGCCACCATAAAGGCGGGACTCACTCCCGGGGAGCTGTTTTTT. The chain joins TRBV28 to TRBJ2-2, with TRBD2 as a possible D gene (6 bases). Germline CDR1 and CDR2: MDHEN and SYDVKM. The CDR3 is made up of 15 amino acids. The V end lost 10 bases, the J end lost 6 bases, and 21 bases lay between the germline ends. Full variable domain (rest looked up from reference TRBV28 and TRBJ2-2): DVKVTQSSRYLVKRTGEKVFLECVQDMDHENMFWYRQDPGLGLRLIYFSYDVKMKEKGDIPEGYSVSREKKERFSLILESASTNQTSMYLCATIKAGLTPGELFFGEGSRLTVL.

The CDR3 sequence: CASSQESARVTDTQYF. The CDR3 coding sequence is TGCGCCAGCAGCCAAGAGTCAGCCAGGGTGACAGATACGCAGTATTTT. The genes are TRBV4-1 and TRBJ2-3, with D tentatively TRBD1 (5 bases). V was clipped by 0 bases and J by 3 bases, with 13 bases between them. Germline V lookup: CDR1 MGHRA, CDR2 YSYEKL. CDR3 size: 16 residues.

This clone came up a few times. Other DNA sequences in the same sample also yield this CDR3. The rearrangement joins TRBV6-4 to TRBJ1-1, with TRBD1 matching 10 bases. Trimming cost V 6 bases and J 1 base; bases outside gene matches: 2. Germline CDR1 reads MRHNA; CDR2 reads SNTAGT. CDR3 length equals 14 residues. CDR3 sequence (DNA): TGTGCCAGCAGGGGACAGGGGTGGAACACTGAAGCTTTCTTT. It is translated as CASRGQGWNTEAFF.

A few counts support this clone. The chain couples TRBV7-2 to TRBJ2-7, with 8 positions matching TRBD2. CDR3 length: 17 residues. The ends lost 5 bases at V and 6 bases at J; junction bases unmatched: 18. Germline V gives CDR1 SGHTA, CDR2 FQGNSA. The CDR3 bases are TGTGCCAGCAGCCCAATTGCGTATACGGGAGGGCCGTCCGAGCAGTACTTC. Translating gives CASSPIAYTGGPSEQYF.

The V gene is TRBV10-3, the J gene TRBJ1-1; the D gene is possibly TRBD1 (5 bases). Germline V gene data show CDR1 as ENHRY and CDR2 as SYGVKD. Deletions cut 8 bases from V and 14 bases from J, with 15 bases between. This CDR3 region has 10 residues. For the CDR3, the DNA is TGTGCCATCGGAGGGGCCGTGGAGTTCTTT. Translation gives CAIGGAVEFF.

The chain employs TRBV7-9 and TRBJ1-6, with 7 bases that match TRBD1. The CDR3 sequence is 16 residues long. Germline values: CDR1 SEHNR, CDR2 FQNEAQ (reference sequence). V was clipped by 6 bases and J by 11 bases; unmatched bases: 16. The CDR3 DNA follows: TGTGCCAGCAGAGATGGCCCAGGACAGGACAATACACCCCTCCACTTT. It encodes CASRDGPGQDNTPLHF.

This clone was picked up a small number of times. This chain uses TRBV27 with TRBJ2-2; perhaps TRBD1 as D (7 bases). Germline V CDR1 and CDR2: MNHEY, SMNVEV (reference sequence). Trimming took 5 bases from V and 5 from J, leaving 15 bases between them. The CDR3 consists of 15 residues. Written as DNA, the CDR3 is TGTGCCAGCAGTGCCGCAGGGGGGAGGACCGGGGAGCTGTTTTTT. This codes for CASSAAGGRTGELFF.

The table lists this clone with a few counts. The J gene is TRBJ2-4, the V gene TRBV28; 8 bases match TRBD2. The trim removed 6 bases at V and 3 bases at J, leaving 7 bases unmatched. In germline, CDR1 is MDHEN, CDR2 SYDVKM. This CDR3 comprises 15 residues. This CDR3 is CASSAPGGGKNIQYF. The CDR3 bases are TGTGCCAGCAGCGCCCCGGGAGGGGGCAAAAACATTCAGTACTTC. The variable domain in full, completed from reference TRBV28 and TRBJ2-4, reads DVKVTQSSRYLVKRTGEKVFLECVQDMDHENMFWYRQDPGLGLRLIYFSYDVKMKEKGDIPEGYSVSREKKERFSLILESASTNQTSMYLCASSAPGGGKNIQYFGAGTRLSVL.

The chain uses TRBV5-1 and TRBJ2-2; 8 bases are shared with TRBD2. Germline V gene lookup returns CDR1 SGHRS and CDR2 YFSETQ. The CDR3 spans 14 residues. V lost 4 bases and J lost 6; bases outside the gene matches: 5. The CDR3 DNA reads as TGCGCCAGCAGCCCGGGACTAGTCTCCGGGGAGCTGTTTTTT. This gives the protein CASSPGLVSGELFF.

The gene calls are TRBV9 and TRBJ1-1; D remains unclear. The V end was cut by 4 bases, the J end by 0 bases, with 10 bases between. The CDR3 is made up of 14 amino acids. Germline V gene data show CDR1 as SGDLS and CDR2 as YYNGEE. The CDR3 loop reads CASSYDTVNTEAFF. The CDR3 nucleotides read TGTGCCAGCAGCTACGACACAGTGAACACTGAAGCTTTCTTT.

V usage is TRBV5-1 and J usage is TRBJ1-2, with TRBD1 matching 8 bases. The CDR3 has 15 residues. Germline values: CDR1 SGHRS, CDR2 YFSETQ. The junction had 2 bases not matched to a gene; V was cut back by 0 bases and J by 1 base. The CDR3 is CASSLGTGFNYGYTF. For the CDR3, the DNA is TGCGCCAGCAGCTTGGGGACAGGGTTTAACTATGGCTACACCTTC.

The chain employs TRBV4-2 and TRBJ2-1; 12 bases are shared with TRBD2. CDR1 is LGHNA, CDR2 YNFKEQ, per germline. Trimming cost V 4 bases and J 0 bases; bases outside gene matches: 13. The CDR3 is made up of 20 amino acids. CDR3 DNA: TGTGCCAGCAGCCCCCGCCGGGCTAGCGGGAGGGCCAGCTCCTACAATGAGCAGTTCTTC. Its translation is CASSPRRASGRASSYNEQFF.

The chain links TRBV15 to TRBJ1-4; the match to TRBD1 covers 7 bases. Losses at the gene ends were 2 bases for V and 4 bases for J; bases not matched to a gene: 7. CDR3 size: 16 residues. The germline gives CDR1 LNHNV, CDR2 YYDKDF (reference sequence). CDR3 in DNA: TGTGCCACCAGCAGACTTCTCGACAGGGTTAATGAAAAACTGTTTTTT. As protein: CATSRLLDRVNEKLFF. Filled out from reference TRBV15 and TRBJ1-4, the complete variable domain reads DAMVIQNPRYQVTQFGKPVTLSCSQTLNHNVMYWYQQKSSQAPKLLFHYYDKDFNNEADTPDNFQSRRPNTSFCFLDIRSPGLGDTAMYLCATSRLLDRVNEKLFFGSGTQLSVL.

The J gene is TRBJ2-3, the V gene TRBV7-2, with 8 bases aligning to TRBD2. CDR1 is SGHTA, CDR2 FQGNSA, per germline. There are 16 residues in the CDR3. Losses at the gene ends were 5 bases for V and 0 bases for J; bases not matched to a gene: 7. The CDR3 DNA sequence: TGTGCCAGCAGCCGACTAGCGAGTGCTAGCACAGATACGCAGTATTTT. Residues: CASSRLASASTDTQYF.

The V call is TRBV4-2, the J call TRBJ2-7, with 8 bases identical to TRBD1. CDR1 and CDR2 (germline): LGHNA, YNFKEQ. This CDR3 has 15 residues. V trimming: 3 bases; J trimming: 2 bases; junction bases outside the gene matches: 6. CDR3 sequence reads: CASSQAGQGAYEQYF. In nucleotides, the CDR3 is TGTGCCAGCAGCCAGGCAGGACAGGGCGCCTACGAGCAGTACTTC.